These 29 T cell receptor beta chains originate from one sample sequenced in a study of molecular identifiers for immune sequencing clone quantification. TCRdb itself ran the PCR reads through MiXCR, one entry per CDR3 protein. The sample has tens of thousands of distinct CDR3 sequences; around 27% are singletons. Sequenced input: naive CD8+ T cells from blood, with Jurkat cell RNA spiked in. Sample subset: FACS-sorted CD8+CD4-CCR7+CD45RA+ naive T cells. The receptors were sampled from a human donor in good health. Some libraries in this study had Jurkat cell RNA spiked in.

Regarding this clonotype: A much larger clone differs from this one at a single base, so this may be a read error. The CDR3 ends on some other residue instead of the conserved phenylalanine or tryptophan, so this is likely a read error. The chain couples TRBV2 to TRBJ1-4; tentatively, D is TRBD1 (5 bases). The V end lost 1 base, the J end lost 0 bases, and 6 bases lay between the germline ends. Looked up from germline, CDR1 is SNHLY and CDR2 is FYNNEI. The CDR3 has 15 residues. The CDR3 reads CASSEEGTTNEKLFL. The CDR3 region has the DNA TGTGCCAGCAGTGAAGAGGGGACAACTAATGAAAAACTGTTTCTT.

This clonotype was observed many times. The V gene is TRBV5-4, the J gene TRBJ1-2, with 7 positions matching TRBD1. This CDR3 comprises 15 residues. Germline assignment: CDR1 SGHNT and CDR2 YYREEE (reference sequence). V lost 4 bases, J lost 1 base, and 7 bases stayed unmatched. The CDR3 sequence is CASSVKWDSNYGYTF. Written as DNA, the CDR3 is TGTGCCAGCAGCGTGAAGTGGGACAGTAACTATGGCTACACCTTC.

This clonotype was detected ten times or more. The chain uses TRBV29-1 and TRBJ1-1; TRBD1 is a possible D gene (5 bases). Trimming took off 6 bases at V and 6 bases at J, with 14 bases between the two ends. The CDR3 runs to 12 residues. Germline-derived CDR1 and CDR2 are SQVTM and ANQGSEA. CDR3 loop: CSVVGDWAEAFF. The CDR3 region has the DNA TGCAGCGTCGTAGGGGATTGGGCTGAAGCTTTCTTT.

This clonotype was observed a handful of times. CDR3 sequence (DNA): TGTGCCAGCAGCTTTCCGTCTAGCGGAGGAATGAGCACAGATACGCAGTATTTT. It specifies CASSFPSSGGMSTDTQYF. This chain uses TRBV7-9 with TRBJ2-3, with TRBD2 matching 7 bases. Losses at the gene ends were 3 bases for V and 0 bases for J; bases not matched to a gene: 12. Germline CDR1 is SEHNR and CDR2 is FQNEAQ (reference sequence). There are 18 residues in the CDR3.

This clonotype showed up many times. This chain joins TRBV28 and TRBJ2-7; D uncertain. The V and J ends lost 5 bases and 7 bases respectively, with 12 bases between them. Germline CDR1 is MDHEN and CDR2 is SYDVKM. The length of the CDR3 is 12 residues. CDR3: CASSLTLGEQYF. CDR3 sequence (DNA): TGTGCCAGCAGTCTCACCCTCGGGGAGCAGTACTTC. Combining the CDR3 with reference TRBV28 and TRBJ2-7 gives the whole variable domain DVKVTQSSRYLVKRTGEKVFLECVQDMDHENMFWYRQDPGLGLRLIYFSYDVKMKEKGDIPEGYSVSREKKERFSLILESASTNQTSMYLCASSLTLGEQYFGPGTRLTVT.

This clonotype was counted many times. The chain couples TRBV2 to TRBJ1-3, with TRBD1 as a possible D gene (6 bases). The germline V gene has CDR1 SNHLY and CDR2 FYNNEI. The CDR3 length is 15 residues. Trimming removed 6 bases at V and 4 bases at J, with 16 bases between. The CDR3 spells CASRISPGAGNTIYF. CDR3 bases: TGTGCCAGCAGGATATCCCCAGGGGCCGGAAACACCATATATTTT.

The rearrangement uses TRBV3-1 and TRBJ2-7, with no clear D. V was shortened by 2 bases and J by 3 bases, with 8 bases between the two germline ends. This CDR3 comprises 13 residues. Germline V gene sequence: CDR1 LGHDT, CDR2 YNNKEL (reference sequence). The CDR3 spells CASSQFEDYEQYF. The CDR3 DNA sequence: TGTGCCAGCAGCCAATTCGAGGACTACGAGCAGTACTTC.

The rearrangement links TRBV27 to TRBJ1-1, with TRBD1 as a possible D gene (6 bases). The CDR3 has 12 amino acids. The V and J ends lost 8 bases and 1 base respectively, with 8 bases between them. Germline V gene lookup returns CDR1 MNHEY and CDR2 SMNVEV (reference sequence). DNA for the CDR3: TGTGCCAGCGCGGACAGGAACACTGAAGCTTTCTTT. Encoded protein: CASADRNTEAFF.

The chain has TRBV19 and TRBJ2-7; D is possibly TRBD2 (5 bases). The CDR3 spans 16 residues. Per germline, CDR1 LNHDA and CDR2 SQIVND (reference sequence). V gave up 5 bases and J gave up 2 bases, with 19 bases separating them. CDR3 protein: CASSLAVGEGAYEQYF. In DNA, the CDR3 is TGTGCCAGTAGTCTGGCCGTCGGTGAGGGTGCCTACGAGCAGTACTTC.

V is TRBV20-1 and J is TRBJ2-3; 8 bases match TRBD2. Germline CDR1 reads DFQATT; CDR2 reads SNEGSKA (reference sequence). Trimming removed 4 bases from V and 6 bases from J; junction bases left unmatched: 9. This CDR3 is built from 14 residues. The CDR3 here is CSAIRAGEVDTQYF. CDR3 bases: TGCAGTGCTATCCGAGCGGGAGAGGTCGATACGCAGTATTTT.

Remarks on this clonotype: Given a much more abundant clone one base away, this may be a read error. V and J are TRBV10-3 and TRBJ2-4; D may be TRBD1 or TRBD2 (5 bases each). V lost 5 bases and J lost 0, with 11 bases in between. CDR3 length equals 15 residues. Germline V gene sequence: CDR1 ENHRY, CDR2 SYGVKD. For the CDR3, the DNA is TGTGCCATCAGTAAGCAGGGAGTAGCCAAAAACATTCAGTACTTC. Encoded protein: CAISKQGVAKNIQYF.

V is TRBV6-2 or TRBV6-3 and J is TRBJ2-1, with 9 bases matching TRBD1. Germline loops: CDR1 MNHEY, CDR2 SVGEGT. CDR3 length: 16 amino acids. V was clipped by 0 bases and J by 2 bases; unmatched bases: 2. CDR3 protein: CASSYSTGGPYNEQFF. CDR3 DNA sequence: TGTGCCAGCAGTTACTCGACAGGGGGACCCTACAATGAGCAGTTCTTC.

This clonotype was counted only a few times. The chain links TRBV19 to TRBJ2-1, with 9 bases identical to TRBD2. Trimming at V came to 6 bases and at J to 8 bases, leaving 8 bases not matched to a gene. The CDR3 runs to 14 residues. CDR1 and CDR2 (germline): LNHDA, SQIVND (reference sequence). The CDR3 bases are TGTGCCAGTAGACTAGCGGGCTTTGTCGATGAGCAGTTCTTC. Translating it yields CASRLAGFVDEQFF. The entire variable domain, with the rest obtained from reference TRBV19 and TRBJ2-1, is as follows: DGGITQSPKYLFRKEGQNVTLSCEQNLNHDAMYWYRQDPGQGLRLIYYSQIVNDFQKGDIAEGYSVSREKKESFPLTVTSAQKNPTAFYLCASRLAGFVDEQFFGPGTRLTVL.

This clonotype was seen a handful of times. The chain combines TRBV18 with TRBJ2-1; 16 bases fit TRBD2. This CDR3 is 18 amino acids long. Unmatched junction bases numbered 6, after V lost 3 bases and J lost 4 bases. Per germline, CDR1 KGHSH and CDR2 LQKENI. The CDR3 bases are TGTGCCAGCTCACCGGGACTAGCGGGAGGGCCAAGTTACAATGAGCAGTTCTTC. Residues: CASSPGLAGGPSYNEQFF.

This clonotype was found many times. The V gene is TRBV5-6, the J gene TRBJ1-2; 7 bases align to TRBD1. V dropped 3 bases and J dropped 2; count of bases not matched to a gene: 10. The CDR3 totals 16 residues. CDR1 SGHDT and CDR2 YYEEEE come from the germline V gene. CDR3 bases: TGTGCCAGCAGCTACGACACCAGGGGGACGAACTATGGCTACACCTTC. Its translation: CASSYDTRGTNYGYTF.

On this clonotype itself: Germline and junction disagree at one end, which may indicate a read error. The chain combines TRBV29-1 with TRBJ1-2, with a weak D call TRBD1 (6 bases). CDR3 size: 12 residues. Germline V lookup: CDR1 SQVTM, CDR2 ANQGSEA. CDR3 loop: CSVAPGDYGSTF. As DNA, the CDR3 is TGCAGCGTAGCGCCAGGGGACTATGGCTCCACCTTC.

A remark on this clonotype: A much larger clone lies one base from this, so it may be a read error. CDR3 sequence reads: CSARVGPWLEQYF. Here the CDR3 DNA reads TGCAGTGCTAGAGTAGGTCCGTGGCTCGAGCAGTACTTC. This rearrangement joins TRBV20-1 to TRBJ2-7; D ambiguous. The germline gives CDR1 DFQATT, CDR2 SNEGSKA (reference sequence). There are 13 residues in the CDR3. V was cut by 1 base and J by 6 bases, with 13 bases left in between.

In this sample, this clonotype turned up a few times. The chain recombines TRBV15 with TRBJ2-5; D remains unclear. V lost 6 bases and J 7 bases, leaving 18 bases between the germline ends. The CDR3 is made up of 14 amino acids. Looked up from germline, CDR1 is LNHNV and CDR2 is YYDKDF (reference sequence). The DNA for the CDR3 is TGTGCCACCAGTAGTCGTCCGTTTCATGCGACCCAGTACTTC. Protein product: CATSSRPFHATQYF.

This clonotype has just a few counts. This sequence joins TRBV19 and TRBJ2-3; D is uncertain. The germline V gene has CDR1 LNHDA and CDR2 SQIVND (reference sequence). The CDR3 is 14 residues long. V shed 0 bases and J shed 2 bases, with 6 bases lying between them. In DNA, the CDR3 is TGTGCCAGTAGTATAGATCAGGTCACAGATACGCAGTATTTT. The encoded protein is CASSIDQVTDTQYF.

This clonotype was picked up many times. The chain has TRBV7-9 and TRBJ1-1; D gene unclear. In germline, CDR1 is SEHNR, CDR2 FQNEAQ (reference sequence). CDR3 length equals 11 residues. Trimming removed 5 bases from V and 13 bases from J, with 14 bases in between. The CDR3 sequence: CASSRHPHLFF. Here the CDR3 DNA reads TGTGCCAGCAGCCGACACCCTCACCTTTTCTTT.

This clonotype was counted many times. The V and J genes are TRBV7-9 and TRBJ2-3; D remains ambiguous. V lost 7 bases and J lost 5, with 10 bases in between. Germline CDR1 SEHNR, CDR2 FQNEAQ (reference sequence). The length of the CDR3 is 12 residues. CDR3 bases: TGTGCCAGCACCTTCCTTAGAGATACGCAGTATTTT. This codes for CASTFLRDTQYF.

Comment on this clonotype: This may be a read error, as it is one base from a much larger clone. The rearrangement links TRBV7-2 to TRBJ1-1; TRBD1 matches 12 bases. The CDR3 is made up of 15 amino acids. CDR1 is SGHTA, CDR2 FQGNSA, per germline. The CDR3 loop reads CASRPGQGAGTEASF. DNA for the CDR3: TGTGCCAGCAGGCCGGGACAGGGGGCCGGCACTGAAGCTTCCTTT.

On this clonotype: One junction end does not reproduce the germline sequence, and a read error may be involved. V and J are TRBV6-2 or TRBV6-3 and TRBJ2-7; TRBD2 matches 12 bases. The CDR3 contains 16 residues. Germline-derived CDR1 and CDR2 are MNHEY and SVGEGT. CDR3 bases: TGTGCCAGCAGTAACTCAGGACTAGCGGGACCTTACGAGCAGTACTTC. Translating it yields CASSNSGLAGPYEQYF.

The sample holds many counts of this clonotype. This rearrangement joins TRBV7-9 to TRBJ1-1; no clear D. Deletions cut 8 bases from V and 1 base from J, with 8 bases between. From germline, CDR1 is SEHNR and CDR2 FQNEAQ (reference sequence). The CDR3 totals 12 residues. CDR3 sequence (DNA): TGTGCCAGCGTTAGATCGAACACTGAAGCTTTCTTT. The encoded protein is CASVRSNTEAFF.

In its sample, this clonotype was seen once. Possible read error: a much larger clone is one base away. The chain couples TRBV7-2 to TRBJ2-7; D tentatively fits TRBD1 or TRBD2 (5 bases each). This CDR3 contains 14 residues. V lost 5 bases and J lost 4, with 15 bases in between. Germline CDR1 SGHTA, CDR2 FQGNSA. The CDR3 sequence: CASSPGGSRYEQYF. The CDR3 DNA follows: TGTGCCAGCAGCCCTGGGGGTAGCAGATACGAGCAGTACTTC.

Comment on this clonotype: A much larger clone sits a single nucleotide away, making a read error possible. The final CDR3 position lacks the conserved phenylalanine or tryptophan, pointing to a likely read error. The chain couples TRBV30 to TRBJ2-1, with D unclear. CDR3 size: 12 residues. Trimming stripped 1 base from V and 6 bases from J, with 7 bases between. Germline CDR1 and CDR2: GTSNPN and SVGIG (reference sequence). This CDR3 reads CAWSGQRNEQFL. The CDR3 bases are TGTGCCTGGAGTGGTCAGCGCAATGAGCAGTTCTTA.

This clonotype was recorded many times. The rearrangement uses TRBV7-9 and TRBJ1-2; no firm D call. Germline-derived CDR1 and CDR2 are SEHNR and FQNEAQ (reference sequence). The CDR3 has 15 amino acids. Trimming stripped 4 bases from V and 5 bases from J, with 17 bases between. DNA for the CDR3: TGTGCCAGCAGCTCCCTCCCCAGTGAACTATATGGCTACACCTTC. Translation: CASSSLPSELYGYTF. The full variable domain, its missing parts supplied by reference TRBV7-9 and TRBJ1-2, is DTGVSQNPRHKITKRGQNVTFRCDPISEHNRLYWYRQTLGQGPEFLTYFQNEAQLEKSRLLSDRFSAERPKGSFSTLEIQRTEQGDSAMYLCASSSLPSELYGYTFGSGTRLTVV.

This chain connects TRBV6-6 to TRBJ1-5; D gene unclear. Trimming removed 4 bases at V and 5 bases at J, with 12 bases between. Looked up from germline, CDR1 is MNHNY and CDR2 is SVGAGI (reference sequence). The CDR3 has 14 amino acids. DNA of the CDR3: TGTGCCAGCAGTTGCACCGGCAGTTATCAGCCCCAGCATTTT. As protein: CASSCTGSYQPQHF.

The chain recombines TRBV5-6 with TRBJ2-4, with 9 bases that match TRBD2. This CDR3 contains 16 residues. J was trimmed by 0 bases and V by 6 bases; bases with no gene match: 7. Germline V gene sequence: CDR1 SGHDT, CDR2 YYEEEE. The CDR3 DNA reads as TGTGCCAGCACCCTGAGCGGGGGGCTAGCCAAAAACATTCAGTACTTC. It is translated as CASTLSGGLAKNIQYF.